The entry that follows covers one T cell receptor (beta chain) sequence. Antigen unknown. This record comes from a study of cytotoxic CD8 clonotypes in ibrutinib-treated CLL. Study-level background: Partial responses totalled about 24 and complete responses 2; after median approximately 6 years, approximately 15 remained remitted and roughly twelve progressed. Following treatment for a median 12 months, range 6 to 36, response samples were then taken. Study observations and caveats: Public clonotypes occurred uncommonly; on treatment, they contracted or remained stable.

Profiled with immunoSEQ multiplex PCR; TCRdb holds only in-frame clones, not every one. The table lists about 140,000 clones, 85% to 95% of them singletons. Cryopreserved PBMCs were the source of 1.5 to 2.5 micrograms of genomic DNA, which went to TCR beta libraries. CDR3 length equals 13 residues. V shed 5 bases and J shed 8 bases, with 13 bases lying between them. Per the germline V gene, CDR1 is SGHAT and CDR2 is FQNNGV. The sequencing here drew on PBMCs, taken after 12 months of ibrutinib treatment. This clonotype was sampled from a human donor with chronic lymphocytic leukemia. The chain recombines TRBV11-2 with TRBJ1-5, with TRBD1 as a possible D gene (5 bases). CDR3 sequence (DNA): TGTGCCAGCAGCGCCCGACAGTGGGAGCCCCAGCATTTT. Its translation is CASSARQWEPQHF.